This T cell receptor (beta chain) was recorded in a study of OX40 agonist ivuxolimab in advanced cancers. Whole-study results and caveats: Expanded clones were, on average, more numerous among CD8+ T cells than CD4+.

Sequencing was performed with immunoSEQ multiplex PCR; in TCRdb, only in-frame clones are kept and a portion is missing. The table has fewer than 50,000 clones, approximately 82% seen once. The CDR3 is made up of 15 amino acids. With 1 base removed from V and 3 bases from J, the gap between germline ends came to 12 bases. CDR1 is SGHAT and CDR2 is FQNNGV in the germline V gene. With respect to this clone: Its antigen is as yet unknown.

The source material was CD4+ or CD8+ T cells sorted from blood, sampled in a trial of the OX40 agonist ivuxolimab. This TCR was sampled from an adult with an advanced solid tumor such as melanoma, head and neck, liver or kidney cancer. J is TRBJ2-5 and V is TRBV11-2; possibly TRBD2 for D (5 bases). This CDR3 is CASSLVGVGEETQYF. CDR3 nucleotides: TGTGCCAGCAGCTTAGTGGGAGTTGGGGAAGAGACCCAGTACTTC.